Presented here are 3 T cell receptor beta chains from one specimen sequenced in a study of long-term antiretroviral therapy in people with HIV. Survey-level resolution applied to immunoSEQ assay v3.0. Clones were read by immunoSEQ multiplex PCR, and TCRdb kept only the in-frame ones, dropping some. The repertoire holds some 28,000 clones, with 75% to 85% as singletons. The sample here was unsorted PBMCs, taken 0.3 years after starting antiretroviral therapy. These receptors all come from a man aged 35 to 55 with HIV.

This clone came up a few times. CDR3 protein: CASSWGQPAYEQYF. CDR3 bases: TGTGCCAGCAGCTGGGGACAGCCGGCCTACGAGCAGTACTTC. This chain uses TRBV7-9 with TRBJ2-7; 7 bases are shared with TRBD1. J was trimmed by 2 bases and V by 4 bases; bases with no gene match: 5. The V gene's germline CDR1 is SEHNR and CDR2 FQNEAQ (reference sequence). The CDR3 loop spans 14 amino acids.

The chain is built from TRBV5-4 and TRBJ2-3; D remains ambiguous. The ends were cut back, 4 bases at V and 2 bases at J, with 8 bases in the middle. This CDR3 has 13 residues. Germline CDR1 SGHNT, CDR2 YYREEE (reference sequence). The chain's CDR3 is CASSGQNTDTQYF. CDR3 coding DNA: TGTGCCAGCAGCGGCCAGAACACAGATACGCAGTATTTT. The variable domain in full, with the rest retrieved from reference TRBV5-4 and TRBJ2-3, is ETGVTQSPTHLIKTRGQQVTLRCSSQSGHNTVSWYQQALGQGPQFIFQYYREEENGRGNFPPRFSGLQFPNYSSELNVNALELDDSALYLCASSGQNTDTQYFGPGTRLTVL.

This chain uses TRBV29-1 with TRBJ2-1; TRBD1 aligns across 7 bases. V lost 5 bases, J lost 7 bases, and 5 bases stayed unmatched. The CDR3 is 12 residues long. Germline values: CDR1 SQVTM, CDR2 ANQGSEA. The CDR3 sequence is CSVHPGGNEQFF. As DNA, the CDR3 is TGCAGCGTTCACCCAGGGGGAAATGAGCAGTTCTTC.